This T cell receptor beta chain was found in a study of OX40 agonist ivuxolimab in advanced cancers. This CDR3 has 16 residues. Deletions cut 0 bases from V and 9 bases from J, with 18 bases between. The germline V gene has CDR1 SGHVS and CDR2 FNYEAQ. Profiling relied on immunoSEQ multiplex PCR, and the TCRdb table lists in-frame clones only, not all of them. Among roughly 19,000 clones, about 90% were seen once, and the ten largest hold 58%. This sequence originates from an adult with an advanced solid tumor such as melanoma, head and neck, liver or kidney cancer. The sequences come from CD4+ or CD8+ T cells sorted from blood, collected in a trial of the OX40 agonist ivuxolimab. This sequence joins TRBV7-6 and TRBJ1-5; D may be TRBD1 (5 bases). CDR3 residues: CASSLATAKGLGPQHF. The CDR3 nucleotides are TGTGCCAGCAGCTTAGCGACAGCCAAGGGTCTAGGGCCCCAGCATTTT.